The clone carrying this T cell receptor beta chain came up once. Its specificity is not known. In germline, CDR1 is SGHRS, CDR2 YFSETQ. Deletions cut 3 bases from V and 6 bases from J, with 13 bases between. CDR3 size: 14 residues. The data originate from a study of a mutant IDH1 vaccine in newly diagnosed glioma. Time point reported: week 35, safety follow-up. Every vaccine dose comprised 300 ug of mutant IDH1 20-mer peptide plus topical imiquimod. Some clones are missing from TCRdb's copy, which holds only in-frame ones; the method was immunoSEQ multiplex PCR. The sample includes around 44,000 clones, 70% to 85% seen only once; the top ten take approximately 6.7%.

The V call is TRBV5-1, the J call TRBJ2-1; D gene unclear. This TCR came from a man aged 35 to 55 with glioma. The source material was PBMCs, sampled from a glioma patient whose treatment included an IDH1 peptide vaccine. The CDR3 region is CASSSLLAANEQFF. The CDR3 nucleotides are TGCGCCAGCAGCTCACTATTAGCTGCCAATGAGCAGTTCTTC.